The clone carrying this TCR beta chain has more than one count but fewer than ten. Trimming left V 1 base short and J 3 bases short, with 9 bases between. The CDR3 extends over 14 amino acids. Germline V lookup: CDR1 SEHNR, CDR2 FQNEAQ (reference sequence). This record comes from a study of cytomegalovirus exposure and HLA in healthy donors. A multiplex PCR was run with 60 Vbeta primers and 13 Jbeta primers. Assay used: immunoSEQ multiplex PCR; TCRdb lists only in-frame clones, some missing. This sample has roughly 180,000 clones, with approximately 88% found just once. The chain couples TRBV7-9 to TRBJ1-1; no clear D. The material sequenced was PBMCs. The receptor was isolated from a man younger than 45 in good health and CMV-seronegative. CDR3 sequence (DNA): TGTGCCAGCAGCTTAGGTGGGAGTTACACTGAAGCTTTCTTT. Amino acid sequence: CASSLGGSYTEAFF.